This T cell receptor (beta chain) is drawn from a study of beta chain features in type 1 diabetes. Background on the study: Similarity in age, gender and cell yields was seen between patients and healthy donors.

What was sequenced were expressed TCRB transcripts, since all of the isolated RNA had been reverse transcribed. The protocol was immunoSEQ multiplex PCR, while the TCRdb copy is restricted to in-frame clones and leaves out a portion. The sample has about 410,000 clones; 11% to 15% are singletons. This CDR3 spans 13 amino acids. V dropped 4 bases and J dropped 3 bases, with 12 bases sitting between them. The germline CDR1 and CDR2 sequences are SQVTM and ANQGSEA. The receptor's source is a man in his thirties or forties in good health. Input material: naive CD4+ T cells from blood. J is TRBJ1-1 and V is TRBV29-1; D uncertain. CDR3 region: CSVGYSADTEAFF. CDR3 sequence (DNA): TGCAGCGTTGGGTATAGTGCGGACACTGAAGCTTTCTTT.